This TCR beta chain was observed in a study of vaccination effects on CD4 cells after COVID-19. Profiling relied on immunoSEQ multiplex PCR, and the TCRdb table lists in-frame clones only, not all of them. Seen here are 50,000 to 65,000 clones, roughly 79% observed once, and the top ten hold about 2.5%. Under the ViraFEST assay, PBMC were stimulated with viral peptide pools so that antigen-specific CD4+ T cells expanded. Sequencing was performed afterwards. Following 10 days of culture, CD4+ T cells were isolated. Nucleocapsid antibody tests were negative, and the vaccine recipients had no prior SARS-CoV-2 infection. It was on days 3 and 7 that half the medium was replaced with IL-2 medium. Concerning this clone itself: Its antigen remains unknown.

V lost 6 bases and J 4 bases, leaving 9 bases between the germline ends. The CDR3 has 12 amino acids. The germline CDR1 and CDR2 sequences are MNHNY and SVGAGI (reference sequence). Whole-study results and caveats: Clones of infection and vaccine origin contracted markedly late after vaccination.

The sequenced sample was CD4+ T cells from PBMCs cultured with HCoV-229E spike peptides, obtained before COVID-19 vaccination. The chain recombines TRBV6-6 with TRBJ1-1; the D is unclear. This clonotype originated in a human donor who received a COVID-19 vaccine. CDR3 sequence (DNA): TGTGCCAGCAGCCAAGTTGTCACTGAAGCTTTCTTT. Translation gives CASSQVVTEAFF.